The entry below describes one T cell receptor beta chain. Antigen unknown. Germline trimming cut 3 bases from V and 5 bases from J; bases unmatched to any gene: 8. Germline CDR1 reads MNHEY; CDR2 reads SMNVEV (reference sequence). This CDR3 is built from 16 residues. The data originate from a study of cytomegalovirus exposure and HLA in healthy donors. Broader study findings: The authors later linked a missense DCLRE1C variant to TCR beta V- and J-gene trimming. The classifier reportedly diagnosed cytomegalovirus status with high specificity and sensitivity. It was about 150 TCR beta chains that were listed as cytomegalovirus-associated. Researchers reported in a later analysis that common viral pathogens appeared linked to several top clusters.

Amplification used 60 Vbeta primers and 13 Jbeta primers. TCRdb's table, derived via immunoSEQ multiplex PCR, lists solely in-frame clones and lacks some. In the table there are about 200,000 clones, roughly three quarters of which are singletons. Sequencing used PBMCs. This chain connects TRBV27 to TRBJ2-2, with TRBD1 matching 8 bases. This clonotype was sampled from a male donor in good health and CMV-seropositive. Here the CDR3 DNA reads TGTGCCAGCAGTTTGAATCGGGACAGGAAAACCGGGGAGCTGTTTTTT. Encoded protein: CASSLNRDRKTGELFF.